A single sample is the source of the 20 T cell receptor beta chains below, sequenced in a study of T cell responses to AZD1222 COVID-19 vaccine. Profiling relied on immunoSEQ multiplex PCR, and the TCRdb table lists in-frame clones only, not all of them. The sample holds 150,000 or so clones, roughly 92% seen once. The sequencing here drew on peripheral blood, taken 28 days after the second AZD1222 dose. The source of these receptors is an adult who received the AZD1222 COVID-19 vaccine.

The CDR3 sequence: CASSFQPNQETQYF. In DNA form, the CDR3 reads TGTGCCAGTAGTTTCCAACCGAACCAAGAGACCCAGTACTTC. The gene calls are TRBV19 and TRBJ2-5; D unresolved. Trimming removed 5 bases at V and 0 bases at J, with 10 bases between. This CDR3 contains 14 residues. CDR1 is LNHDA and CDR2 is SQIVND in the germline V gene (reference sequence).

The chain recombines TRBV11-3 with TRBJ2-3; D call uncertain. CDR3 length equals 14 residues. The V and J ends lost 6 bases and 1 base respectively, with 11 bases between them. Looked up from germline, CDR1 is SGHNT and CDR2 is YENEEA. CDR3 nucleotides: TGTGCCAGCAGTTCCCGGTCGGGCACAGATACGCAGTATTTT. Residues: CASSSRSGTDTQYF.

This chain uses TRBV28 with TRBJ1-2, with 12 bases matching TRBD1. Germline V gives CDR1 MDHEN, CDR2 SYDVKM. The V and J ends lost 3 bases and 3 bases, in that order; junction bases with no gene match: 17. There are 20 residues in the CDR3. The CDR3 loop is CASSLPGTGGAEPWHYGYTF. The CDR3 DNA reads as TGTGCCAGCAGTTTGCCCGGGACAGGGGGCGCCGAACCTTGGCACTATGGCTACACCTTC.

CDR3 coding DNA: TGCGCCAGCAGCACCAAAGGGGGCGCGCTCGAAAAACTGTTTTTT. It translates to CASSTKGGALEKLFF. The rearrangement links TRBV5-1 to TRBJ1-4; 7 bases align to TRBD1. The CDR3 has 15 amino acids. After removal of 4 bases from V and 8 bases from J, the junction contained 11 bases not matched to a gene. CDR1 is SGHRS, CDR2 YFSETQ, per germline.

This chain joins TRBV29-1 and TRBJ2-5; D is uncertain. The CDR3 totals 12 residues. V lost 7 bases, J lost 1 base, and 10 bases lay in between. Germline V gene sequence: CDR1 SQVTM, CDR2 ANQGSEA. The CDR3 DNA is TGCAGCGCCCCGGTTGGCCAAGAGACCCAGTACTTC. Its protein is CSAPVGQETQYF.

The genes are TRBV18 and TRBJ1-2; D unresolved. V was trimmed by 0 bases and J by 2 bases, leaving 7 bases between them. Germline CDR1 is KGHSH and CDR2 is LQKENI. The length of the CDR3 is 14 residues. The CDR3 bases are TGTGCCAGCTCACCACCGGGAGGAAACTATGGCTACACCTTC. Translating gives CASSPPGGNYGYTF.

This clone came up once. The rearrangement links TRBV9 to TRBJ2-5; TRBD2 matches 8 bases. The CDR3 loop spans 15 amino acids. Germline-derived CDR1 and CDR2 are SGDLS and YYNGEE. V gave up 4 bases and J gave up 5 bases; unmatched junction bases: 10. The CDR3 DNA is TGTGCCAGCAGCCCGGGAGGGACGGTGGGGGAGACCCAGTACTTC. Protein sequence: CASSPGGTVGETQYF.

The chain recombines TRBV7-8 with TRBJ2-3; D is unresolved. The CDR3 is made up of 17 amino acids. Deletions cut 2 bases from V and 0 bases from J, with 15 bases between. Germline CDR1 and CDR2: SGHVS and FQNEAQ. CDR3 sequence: CASSLLGWGISTDTQYF. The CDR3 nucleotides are TGTGCCAGCAGCTTATTGGGATGGGGAATTAGCACAGATACGCAGTATTTT. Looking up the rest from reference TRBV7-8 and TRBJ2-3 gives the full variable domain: GAGVSQSPRYKVAKRGQDVALRCDPISGHVSLFWYQQALGQGPEFLTYFQNEAQLDKSGLPSDRFFAERPEGSVSTLKIQRTQQEDSAVYLCASSLLGWGISTDTQYFGPGTRLTVL.

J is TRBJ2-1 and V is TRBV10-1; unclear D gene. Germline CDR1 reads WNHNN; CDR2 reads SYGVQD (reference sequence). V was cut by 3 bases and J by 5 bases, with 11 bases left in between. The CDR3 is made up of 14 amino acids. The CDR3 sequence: CASSDRPGDNEQFF. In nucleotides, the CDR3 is TGCGCCAGCAGTGATAGGCCTGGTGACAATGAGCAGTTCTTC.

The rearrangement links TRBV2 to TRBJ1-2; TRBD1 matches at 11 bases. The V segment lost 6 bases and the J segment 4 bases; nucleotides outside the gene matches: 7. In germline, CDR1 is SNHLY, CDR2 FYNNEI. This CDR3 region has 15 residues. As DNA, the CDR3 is TGTGCCAGCAGATCAGGGACAGGGGGATCCTATGGCTACACCTTC. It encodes CASRSGTGGSYGYTF.

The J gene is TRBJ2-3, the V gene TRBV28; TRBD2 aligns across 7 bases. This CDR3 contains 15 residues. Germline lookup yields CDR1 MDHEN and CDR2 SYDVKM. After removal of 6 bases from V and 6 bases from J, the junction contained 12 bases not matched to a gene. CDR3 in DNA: TGTGCCAGCAGCTCCCGGGACTATCCTGGGGATACGCAGTATTTT. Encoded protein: CASSSRDYPGDTQYF. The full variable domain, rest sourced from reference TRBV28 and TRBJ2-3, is DVKVTQSSRYLVKRTGEKVFLECVQDMDHENMFWYRQDPGLGLRLIYFSYDVKMKEKGDIPEGYSVSREKKERFSLILESASTNQTSMYLCASSSRDYPGDTQYFGPGTRLTVL.

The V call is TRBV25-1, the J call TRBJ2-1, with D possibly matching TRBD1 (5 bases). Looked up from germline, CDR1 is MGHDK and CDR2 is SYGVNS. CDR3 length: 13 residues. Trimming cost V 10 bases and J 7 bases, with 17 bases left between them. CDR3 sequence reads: CATSRGSGNEQFF. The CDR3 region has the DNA TGTGCCACCTCAAGGGGCTCTGGGAATGAGCAGTTCTTC.

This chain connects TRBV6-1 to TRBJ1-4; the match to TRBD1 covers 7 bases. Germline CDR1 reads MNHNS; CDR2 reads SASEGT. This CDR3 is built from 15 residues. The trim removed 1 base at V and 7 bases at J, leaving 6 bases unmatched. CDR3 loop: CASSEVRGQSEKLFF. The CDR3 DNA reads TGTGCCAGCAGTGAAGTTAGGGGGCAGAGTGAAAAACTGTTTTTT.

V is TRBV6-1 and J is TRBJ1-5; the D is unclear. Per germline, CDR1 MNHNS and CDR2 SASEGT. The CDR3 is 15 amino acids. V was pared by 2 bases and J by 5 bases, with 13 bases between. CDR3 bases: TGTGCCAGCAGTGAAACTTCGGTGGGAGATCAGCCCCAGCATTTT. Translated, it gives CASSETSVGDQPQHF.

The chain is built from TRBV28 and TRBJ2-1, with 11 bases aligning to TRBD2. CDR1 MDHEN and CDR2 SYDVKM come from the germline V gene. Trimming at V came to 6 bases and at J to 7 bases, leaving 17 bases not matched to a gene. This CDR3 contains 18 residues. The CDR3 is CASSPPPLLAGERNEQFF. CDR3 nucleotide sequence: TGTGCCAGCAGCCCCCCACCCTTACTAGCGGGAGAGAGAAATGAGCAGTTCTTC.

CDR3 in amino acids: CASSLGYGDSPLHF. CDR3 nucleotides: TGTGCCAGCAGCTTAGGGTACGGAGATTCACCCCTCCACTTT. V usage is TRBV7-6 and J usage is TRBJ1-6; no clear D. Trimming took off 1 base at V and 8 bases at J, with 9 bases between the two ends. Germline lookup yields CDR1 SGHVS and CDR2 FNYEAQ. This CDR3 comprises 14 residues.

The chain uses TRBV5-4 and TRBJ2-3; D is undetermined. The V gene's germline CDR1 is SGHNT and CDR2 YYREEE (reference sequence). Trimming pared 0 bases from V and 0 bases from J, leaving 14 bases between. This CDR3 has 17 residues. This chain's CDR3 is CASSLEYGRISTDTQYF. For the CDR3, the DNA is TGTGCCAGCAGCTTGGAGTATGGCCGCATTAGCACAGATACGCAGTATTTT.

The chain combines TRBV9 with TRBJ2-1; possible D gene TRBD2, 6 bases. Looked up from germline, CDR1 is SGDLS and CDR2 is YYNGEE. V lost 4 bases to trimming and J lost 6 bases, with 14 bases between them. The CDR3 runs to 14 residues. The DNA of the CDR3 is TGTGCCAGCAGCCATGGTACTAGCCCCAATGAGCAGTTCTTC. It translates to CASSHGTSPNEQFF. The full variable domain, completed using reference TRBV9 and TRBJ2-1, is DSGVTQTPKHLITATGQRVTLRCSPRSGDLSVYWYQQSLDQGLQFLIQYYNGEERAKGNILERFSAQQFPDLHSELNLSSLELGDSALYFCASSHGTSPNEQFFGPGTRLTVL.

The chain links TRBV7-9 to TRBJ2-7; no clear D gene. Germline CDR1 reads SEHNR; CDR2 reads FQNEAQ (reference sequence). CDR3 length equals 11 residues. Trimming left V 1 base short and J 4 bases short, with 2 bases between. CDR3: CASSLEYEQYF. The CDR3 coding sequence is TGTGCCAGCAGCTTAGAATACGAGCAGTACTTC.

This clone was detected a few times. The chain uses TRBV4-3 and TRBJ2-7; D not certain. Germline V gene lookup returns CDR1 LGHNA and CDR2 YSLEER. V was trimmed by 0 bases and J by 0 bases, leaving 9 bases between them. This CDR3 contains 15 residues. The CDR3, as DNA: TGCGCCAGCAGCCAAGAGGGCTCGCACTCCTACGAGCAGTACTTC. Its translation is CASSQEGSHSYEQYF.